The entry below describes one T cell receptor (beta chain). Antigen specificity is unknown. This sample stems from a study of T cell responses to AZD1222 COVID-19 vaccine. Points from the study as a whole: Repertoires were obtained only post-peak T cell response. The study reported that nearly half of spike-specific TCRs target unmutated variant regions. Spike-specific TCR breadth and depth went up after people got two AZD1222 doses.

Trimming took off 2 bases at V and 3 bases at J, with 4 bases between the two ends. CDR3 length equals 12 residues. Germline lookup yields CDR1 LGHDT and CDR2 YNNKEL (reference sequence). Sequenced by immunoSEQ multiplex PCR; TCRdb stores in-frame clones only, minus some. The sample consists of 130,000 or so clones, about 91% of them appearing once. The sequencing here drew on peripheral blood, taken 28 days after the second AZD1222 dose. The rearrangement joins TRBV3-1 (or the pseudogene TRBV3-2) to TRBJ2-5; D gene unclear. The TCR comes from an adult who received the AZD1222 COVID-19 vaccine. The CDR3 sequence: CASSQLKETQYF. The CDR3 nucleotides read TGTGCCAGCAGCCAACTAAAAGAGACCCAGTACTTC.